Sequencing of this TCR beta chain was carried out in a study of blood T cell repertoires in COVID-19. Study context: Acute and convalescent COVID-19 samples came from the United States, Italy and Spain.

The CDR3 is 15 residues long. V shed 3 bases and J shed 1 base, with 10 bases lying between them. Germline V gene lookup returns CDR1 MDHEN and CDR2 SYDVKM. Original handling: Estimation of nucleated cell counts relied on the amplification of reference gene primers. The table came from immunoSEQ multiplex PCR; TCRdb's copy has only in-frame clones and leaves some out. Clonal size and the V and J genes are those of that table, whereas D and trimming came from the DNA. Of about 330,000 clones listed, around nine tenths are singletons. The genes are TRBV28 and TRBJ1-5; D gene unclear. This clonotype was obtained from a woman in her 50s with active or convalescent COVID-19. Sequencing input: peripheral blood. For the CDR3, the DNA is TGTGCCAGCAGTTTGGGCAGACGGAGCAATCAGCCCCAGCATTTT. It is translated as CASSLGRRSNQPQHF.